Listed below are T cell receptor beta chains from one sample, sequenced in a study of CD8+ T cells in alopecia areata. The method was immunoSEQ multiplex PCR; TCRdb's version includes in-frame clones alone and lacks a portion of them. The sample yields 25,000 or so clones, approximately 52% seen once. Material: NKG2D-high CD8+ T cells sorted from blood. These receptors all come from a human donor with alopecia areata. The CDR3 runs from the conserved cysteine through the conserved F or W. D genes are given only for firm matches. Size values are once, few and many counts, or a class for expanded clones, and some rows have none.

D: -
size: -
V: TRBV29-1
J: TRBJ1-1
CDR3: CSVEVMRTRHTEAFF
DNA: TGCAGCGTTGAAGTCATGAGGACCCGGCACACTGAAGCTTTCTTT

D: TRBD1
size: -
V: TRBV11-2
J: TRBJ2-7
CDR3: CASSLGQGGFYEQYF
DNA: TGTGCCAGCAGCCTTGGACAGGGAGGTTTCTACGAGCAGTACTTC

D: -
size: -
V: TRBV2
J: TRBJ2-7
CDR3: CASIGGYEQYF
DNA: TGTGCCAGCATTGGGGGTTACGAGCAGTACTTC

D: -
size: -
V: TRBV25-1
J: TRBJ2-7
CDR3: CASRSPDPTYEQYF
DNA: TGTGCCAGCCGATCCCCTGACCCGACCTACGAGCAGTACTTC

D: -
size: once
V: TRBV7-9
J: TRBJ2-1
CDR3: CASSLAARGGNEQFF
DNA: TGTGCCAGCAGCTTAGCGGCCAGGGGGGGCAATGAGCAATTCTTC

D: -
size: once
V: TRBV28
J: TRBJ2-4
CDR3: CASNKKDRGTKNIQYF
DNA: TGTGCCAGCAATAAAAAGGACCGGGGAACCAAAAACATTCAGTACTTC

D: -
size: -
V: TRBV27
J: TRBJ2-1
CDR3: CAAGPINNEQFF
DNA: TGTGCCGCGGGACCGATCAACAATGAGCAGTTCTTC

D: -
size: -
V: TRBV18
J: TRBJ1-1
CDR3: CASSPLKWNTEAFF
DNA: TGTGCCAGCTCACCACTCAAATGGAACACTGAAGCTTTCTTT

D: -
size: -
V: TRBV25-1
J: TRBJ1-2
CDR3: CASSNSWGYTF
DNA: TGTGCCAGCAGTAACTCCTGGGGCTACACCTTC

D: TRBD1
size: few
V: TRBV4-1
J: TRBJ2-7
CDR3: CASSQMGQGWEQYF
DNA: TGCGCCAGCAGCCAGATGGGACAGGGGTGGGAGCAGTACTTC

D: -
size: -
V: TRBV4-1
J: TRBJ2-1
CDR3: CASSQEADHNEQFF
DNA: TGCGCCAGCAGCCAAGAAGCGGATCACAATGAGCAGTTCTTC

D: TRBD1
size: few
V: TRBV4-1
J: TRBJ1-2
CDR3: CASQAKITGGDYGYTF
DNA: TGCGCCAGCCAAGCCAAAATAACAGGGGGCGACTATGGCTACACCTTC

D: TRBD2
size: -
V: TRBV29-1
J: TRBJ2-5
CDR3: CSVVAGRSLETQYF
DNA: TGCAGCGTTGTGGCCGGGAGGTCTTTAGAGACCCAGTACTTC

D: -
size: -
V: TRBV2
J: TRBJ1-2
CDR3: CASTRSKFQGIDGYTF
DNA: TGTGCCAGCACTCGCTCTAAATTTCAGGGGATTGATGGCTACACCTTC

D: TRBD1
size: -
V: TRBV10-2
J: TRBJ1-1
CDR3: CASSSGGMNTEAFF
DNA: TGCGCCAGCAGCTCAGGGGGAATGAACACTGAAGCTTTCTTT

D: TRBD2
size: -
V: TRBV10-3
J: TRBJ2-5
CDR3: CATRGTSGIGETQYF
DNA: TGTGCCACCAGAGGGACTAGCGGGATAGGCGAGACCCAGTACTTC

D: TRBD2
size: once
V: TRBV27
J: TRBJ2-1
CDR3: CASSSQAGVFYNEQFF
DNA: TGTGCCAGCAGTTCCCAAGCGGGAGTTTTCTACAATGAGCAGTTCTTC

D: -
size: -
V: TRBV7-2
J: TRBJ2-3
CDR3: CASSLPRHLLGTDTQYF
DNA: TGTGCCAGCAGCTTACCCCGACACCTTTTGGGCACAGATACGCAGTATTTT

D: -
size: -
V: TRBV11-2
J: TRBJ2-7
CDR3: CASSQGSPYEQYF
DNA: TGTGCCAGCAGCCAGGGTTCCCCATACGAGCAGTACTTC

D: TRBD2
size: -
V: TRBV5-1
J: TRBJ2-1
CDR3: CASSSAAGGTYNEQFF
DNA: TGCGCCAGCAGCTCGGCAGCGGGAGGGACCTACAATGAGCAGTTCTTC

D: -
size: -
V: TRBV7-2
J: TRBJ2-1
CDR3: CASSFGSAAPYNEQFF
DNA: TGTGCCAGCAGCTTTGGCTCTGCGGCTCCCTACAATGAGCAGTTCTTC

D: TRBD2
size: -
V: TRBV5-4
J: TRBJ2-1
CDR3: CASSLGGSSYNEQFF
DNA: TGTGCCAGCAGCTTGGGCGGGAGCTCCTACAATGAGCAGTTCTTC

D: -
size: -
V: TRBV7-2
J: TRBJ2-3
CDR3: CASSRGGPGDTQYF
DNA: TGTGCCAGCAGCAGGGGGGGGCCGGGAGATACGCAGTATTTT

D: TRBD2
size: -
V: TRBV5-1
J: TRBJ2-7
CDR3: CASSPLTSGSYHEQYF
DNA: TGCGCCAGCAGCCCGCTAACTAGCGGGAGTTACCACGAGCAGTACTTC

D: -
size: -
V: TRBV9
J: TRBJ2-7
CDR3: CASSVGSRVAEQYF
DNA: TGTGCCAGCAGCGTAGGGTCCAGGGTAGCCGAGCAGTACTTC

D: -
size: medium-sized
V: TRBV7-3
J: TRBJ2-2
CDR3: CASRGGISDTGELFF
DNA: TGTGCCAGCAGAGGCGGGATTTCGGACACCGGGGAGCTGTTTTTT

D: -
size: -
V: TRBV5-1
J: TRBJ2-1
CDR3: CASSLALMYRASDYNEQFF
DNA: TGCGCCAGCAGCTTGGCATTAATGTACAGGGCCTCCGATTACAATGAGCAGTTCTTC

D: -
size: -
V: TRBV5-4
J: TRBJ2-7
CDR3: CASSLGSTEQYF
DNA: TGTGCCAGCAGCTTGGGGTCTACGGAGCAGTACTTC

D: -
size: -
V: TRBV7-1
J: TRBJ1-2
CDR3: CASSLGTHEGKIYGYTF
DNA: TGTGCCAGCAGCCTAGGCACTCACGAGGGAAAGATCTATGGCTACACCTTC

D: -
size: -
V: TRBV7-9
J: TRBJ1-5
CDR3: CASSNSSGLRPQHF
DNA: TGTGCCAGCAGCAACTCCTCGGGATTGCGGCCCCAGCATTTT

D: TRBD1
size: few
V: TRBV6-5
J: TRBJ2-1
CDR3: CASRGQGVQFF
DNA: TGTGCCAGCAGGGGACAGGGGGTGCAGTTCTTC

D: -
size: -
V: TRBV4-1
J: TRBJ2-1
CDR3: CASNIRFGGLPAYNEQFF
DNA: TGCGCCAGCAACATAAGATTTGGAGGACTACCAGCCTACAATGAGCAGTTCTTC

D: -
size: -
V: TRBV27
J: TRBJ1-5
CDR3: CASSLGGFQPQHF
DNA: TGTGCCAGCAGTTTAGGGGGGTTTCAGCCCCAGCATTTT

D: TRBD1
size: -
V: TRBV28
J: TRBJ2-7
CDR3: CASSGTGVTYEQYF
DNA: TGTGCCAGCAGCGGGACAGGCGTAACCTACGAGCAGTACTTC

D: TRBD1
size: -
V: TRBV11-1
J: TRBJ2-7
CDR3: CASSPGTGGSYEQYF
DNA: TGTGCCAGCAGTCCCGGGACAGGGGGCTCCTACGAGCAGTACTTC

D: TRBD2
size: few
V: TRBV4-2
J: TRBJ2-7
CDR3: CASSPSGSGRLDEQYF
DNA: TGTGCCAGCAGCCCCTCGGGTAGCGGGAGGCTGGACGAGCAGTACTTC

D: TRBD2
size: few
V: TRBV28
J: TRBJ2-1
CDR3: CASSTASSGRGRNEQFF
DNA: TGTGCCAGCAGTACAGCCTCTAGCGGGAGAGGACGCAATGAGCAGTTCTTC

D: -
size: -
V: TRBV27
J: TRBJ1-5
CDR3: CASSSAVHSNQPQHF
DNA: TGTGCCAGCAGTTCAGCCGTTCATAGCAATCAGCCCCAGCATTTT

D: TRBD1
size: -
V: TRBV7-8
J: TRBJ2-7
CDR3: CASSLTGAYEQYF
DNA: TGTGCCAGCAGCCTAACAGGGGCCTACGAGCAGTACTTC

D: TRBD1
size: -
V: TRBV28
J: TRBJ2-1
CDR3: CASRTGEIIYNEQFF
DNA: TGTGCCAGCAGGACAGGGGAAATAATCTACAATGAGCAGTTCTTC

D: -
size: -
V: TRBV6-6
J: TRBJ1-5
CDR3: CASSYGPNQPQHF
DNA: TGTGCCAGCAGTTACGGGCCAAATCAGCCCCAGCATTTT

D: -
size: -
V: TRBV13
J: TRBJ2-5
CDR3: CASSFGGQTQYF
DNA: TGTGCCAGCAGCTTCGGCGGTCAGACCCAGTACTTC

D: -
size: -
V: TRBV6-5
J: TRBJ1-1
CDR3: CASSPGGVGTEAFF
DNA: TGTGCCAGCAGCCCCGGGGGGGTAGGGACTGAAGCTTTCTTT

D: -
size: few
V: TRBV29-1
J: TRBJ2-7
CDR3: CSVSEGNEQYF
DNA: TGCAGCGTCAGCGAAGGGAACGAGCAGTACTTC

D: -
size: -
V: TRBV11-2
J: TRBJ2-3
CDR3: CASSLVRVHRTDTQYF
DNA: TGTGCCAGCAGCTTAGTGAGGGTTCACCGCACAGATACGCAGTATTTT

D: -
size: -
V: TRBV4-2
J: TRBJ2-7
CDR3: CASSQDTLYEQYF
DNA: TGTGCCAGCAGCCAAGACACCTTGTACGAGCAGTACTTC

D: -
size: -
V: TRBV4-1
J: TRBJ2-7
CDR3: CASSHRNGYEQYF
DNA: TGCGCCAGCAGCCACCGGAATGGCTACGAGCAGTACTTC

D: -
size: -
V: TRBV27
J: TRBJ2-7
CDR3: CASGRGSYEQYF
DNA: TGTGCCAGCGGTCGTGGATCCTACGAGCAGTACTTC

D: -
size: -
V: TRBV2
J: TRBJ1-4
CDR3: CAGETNEKLFF
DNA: TGTGCCGGAGAGACTAATGAAAAACTGTTTTTT

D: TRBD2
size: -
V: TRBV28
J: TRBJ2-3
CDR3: CASSLLPLLADRDTQYF
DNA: TGTGCCAGCAGTTTATTACCACTACTAGCGGACCGAGATACGCAGTATTTT

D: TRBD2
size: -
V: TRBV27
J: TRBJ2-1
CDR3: CASTVAGAREQFF
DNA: TGTGCCAGCACCGTAGCGGGGGCCCGTGAGCAGTTCTTC

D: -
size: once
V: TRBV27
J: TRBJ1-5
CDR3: CASSPYTGTNQPQHF
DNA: TGTGCCAGCAGTCCGTATACAGGGACGAATCAGCCCCAGCATTTT

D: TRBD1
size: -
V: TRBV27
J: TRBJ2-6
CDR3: CASSGPRGQGRSGANVLTF
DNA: TGTGCCAGCAGTGGCCCCCGAGGACAGGGGCGCTCTGGGGCCAACGTCCTGACTTTC

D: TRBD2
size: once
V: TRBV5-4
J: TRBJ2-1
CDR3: CASSLALAGLYNEQFF
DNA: TGTGCCAGCAGCTTGGCCCTAGCGGGTCTGTACAATGAGCAGTTCTTC

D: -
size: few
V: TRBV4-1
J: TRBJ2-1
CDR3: CASSQAYGYNEQFF
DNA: TGCGCCAGCAGCCAAGCGTATGGCTACAATGAGCAGTTCTTC

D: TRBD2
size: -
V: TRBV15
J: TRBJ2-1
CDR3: CATSRDRGGQYNEQFF
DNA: TGTGCCACCAGCAGAGATCGGGGGGGCCAGTACAATGAGCAGTTCTTC

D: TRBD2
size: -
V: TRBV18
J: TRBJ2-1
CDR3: CASSHRLAGYNEQFF
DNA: TGTGCCAGCTCCCACCGGCTAGCGGGCTACAATGAGCAGTTCTTC

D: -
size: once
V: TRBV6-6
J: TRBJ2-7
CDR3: CASSYSRIYEQYF
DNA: TGTGCCAGCAGTTACTCACGGATCTACGAGCAGTACTTC

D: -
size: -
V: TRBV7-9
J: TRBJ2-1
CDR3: CASSPISNEQFF
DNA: TGTGCCAGCAGTCCGATTTCCAATGAGCAGTTCTTC

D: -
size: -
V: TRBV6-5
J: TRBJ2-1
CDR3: CASSITSFPNNEQFF
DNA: TGTGCCAGCAGTATAACTAGTTTTCCGAACAATGAGCAGTTCTTC